The rows below give T cell receptor beta chains drawn from one sample of a study of blood T cell repertoires in COVID-19. The assay was immunoSEQ multiplex PCR, and TCRdb's table has in-frame clones only and misses some. The data contain 80,000 to 90,000 clones, roughly four fifths of them singletons. Sequenced: peripheral blood. These receptors were obtained from an elderly woman with acute or convalescent COVID-19. The conserved cysteine and the conserved F or W are not part of the CDR3 here. The listing skips clone size in some rows; elsewhere it reads once, few, many or a size class.

J: TRBJ2-3
size: NA
length: 16
V: TRBV15
CDR3: ATSRVRGDRGFTDTQY

J: TRBJ1-5
size: NA
length: 14
V: TRBV6-6
CDR3: ASSWFLSSGSQPQH

J: TRBJ1-6
size: NA
length: 12
V: TRBV28
CDR3: ASSSGSYNSPLH

J: TRBJ1-2
size: NA
length: 16
V: TRBV18
CDR3: ASSPGTPQRRANYGYT

J: TRBJ1-2
size: NA
length: 11
V: TRBV7-2
CDR3: ASSLGQGYGYT

J: TRBJ1-6
size: few
length: 12
V: TRBV5-1
CDR3: ASSLGRENSPLH

J: TRBJ2-7
size: NA
length: 8
V: TRBV28
CDR3: ASSAYEQY

J: TRBJ2-5
size: NA
length: 11
V: TRBV2
CDR3: ASLRDSQETQY

J: TRBJ2-1
size: NA
length: 14
V: TRBV10-2
CDR3: ASSGNVPSSYNEQF

J: TRBJ2-7
size: once
length: 13
V: TRBV9
CDR3: ASSPGQANSYEQY

J: TRBJ2-1
size: NA
length: 12
V: TRBV3-1/TRBV3-2
CDR3: ASSLRTSGNEQF

J: TRBJ1-4
size: NA
length: 12
V: TRBV7-6
CDR3: ASSQGQGGEKLF

J: TRBJ1-6
size: NA
length: 14
V: TRBV9
CDR3: ASSARAGSHNSPLH

J: TRBJ2-3
size: NA
length: 14
V: TRBV18
CDR3: ASSPPGLSRADTQY

J: TRBJ2-1
size: NA
length: 13
V: TRBV5-6
CDR3: ASSYRAGVGNEQF

J: TRBJ2-5
size: NA
length: 12
V: TRBV10-3
CDR3: AIRPSGPQETQY

J: TRBJ1-4
size: NA
length: 16
V: TRBV7-9
CDR3: ASSLGEWTGFTNEKLF

J: TRBJ2-1
size: NA
length: 12
V: TRBV7-9
CDR3: ASSFTSSDNEQF

J: TRBJ2-1
size: NA
length: 13
V: TRBV2
CDR3: ASSVDSYSYNEQF

J: TRBJ2-3
size: NA
length: 11
V: TRBV5-4
CDR3: ASSETGTDTQY

J: TRBJ1-1
size: NA
length: 10
V: TRBV5-4
CDR3: ASSVQGTEAF

J: TRBJ1-5
size: NA
length: 12
V: TRBV5-4
CDR3: ASSLGGGGQPQH

J: TRBJ2-2
size: NA
length: 13
V: TRBV5-1
CDR3: ASSPGTGGTGELF

J: TRBJ1-2
size: NA
length: 17
V: TRBV3-1/TRBV3-2
CDR3: ASSRLLPGQGQANYGYT

J: TRBJ2-2
size: NA
length: 14
V: TRBV2
CDR3: ASSMYTGTGTGELF

J: TRBJ2-4
size: NA
length: 10
V: TRBV2
CDR3: AMASDKNIQY

J: TRBJ2-1
size: NA
length: 13
V: TRBV2
CDR3: ASSDTWAGGNEQF

J: TRBJ2-1
size: few
length: 13
V: TRBV6-5
CDR3: ASSYSPGNYNEQF

J: TRBJ1-3
size: NA
length: 12
V: TRBV6-5
CDR3: ASSQDTSGNTIY

J: TRBJ2-7
size: NA
length: 12
V: TRBV10-2
CDR3: ASGGASLIYEQY